A single sample is the source of the 13 T cell receptor beta chains below, sequenced in a study of blood T cell repertoires in COVID-19. Data came from immunoSEQ multiplex PCR; TCRdb stores just in-frame clones and leaves some out. The sample has 95,000 to 150,000 clones; approximately 80% are singletons. Sequenced material: peripheral blood. The receptors were sampled from a woman aged 65 to 85 with acute or convalescent COVID-19.

The CDR3 reads CASSQTSGEFNTQYF. DNA of the CDR3: TGTGCCAGCAGTCAGACTAGCGGGGAGTTTAATACGCAGTATTTT. The chain joins TRBV6-5 to TRBJ2-3, with 11 bases fitting TRBD2. Trimming at V came to 5 bases and at J to 7 bases, leaving 8 bases not matched to a gene. This CDR3 is 15 amino acids long. Germline values: CDR1 MNHEY, CDR2 SVGAGI.

The chain employs TRBV30 and TRBJ1-5; maybe TRBD1 (5 bases). The V end lost 3 bases, the J end lost 2 bases, and 11 bases lay between the germline ends. The CDR3 extends over 14 amino acids. Germline V gives CDR1 GTSNPN, CDR2 SVGIG (reference sequence). DNA of the CDR3: TGTGCCTGGAGGGGGCCGGGGGGCAATCAGCCCCAGCATTTT. Encoded protein: CAWRGPGGNQPQHF.

The chain uses TRBV5-8 and TRBJ2-1; TRBD2 matches 8 bases. Germline assignment: CDR1 SGHTS and CDR2 YDEGEE. This CDR3 has 16 residues. J was trimmed by 8 bases and V by 1 base; bases with no gene match: 11. CDR3 DNA sequence: TGTGCCAGCAGCTTGTTCGGGGGGGGCCACGGCGATGAGCAGTTCTTC. Translating it yields CASSLFGGGHGDEQFF.

The chain couples TRBV27 to TRBJ2-5; 7 bases agree with TRBD1. In germline, CDR1 is MNHEY, CDR2 SMNVEV (reference sequence). After removal of 3 bases from V and 4 bases from J, the junction contained 2 bases not matched to a gene. The CDR3 loop spans 13 amino acids. Here the CDR3 reads CASSFNRGETQYF. The CDR3 DNA is TGTGCCAGCAGTTTCAACAGGGGAGAGACCCAGTACTTC.

CDR3 amino acids: CASSVGSGRDTEAFF. For the CDR3, the DNA is TGTGCCAGCAGCGTAGGGAGCGGGAGGGACACTGAAGCTTTCTTT. The V call is TRBV9, the J call TRBJ1-1, with D uncertain. CDR3 length equals 15 residues. The V end lost 0 bases, the J end lost 3 bases, and 12 bases lay between the germline ends. Germline CDR1 is SGDLS and CDR2 is YYNGEE.

This sequence joins TRBV5-4 and TRBJ1-2; D gene ambiguous. CDR3 length: 13 residues. Trimming removed 4 bases from V and 4 bases from J, with 11 bases in between. The germline CDR1 and CDR2 sequences are SGHNT and YYREEE (reference sequence). The CDR3 here is CASSPSVSYGYTF. CDR3 sequence (DNA): TGTGCCAGCAGCCCATCGGTGAGCTATGGCTACACCTTC.

This clone was detected only a few times. This chain connects TRBV7-9 to TRBJ1-1; D gene ambiguous. The CDR3 is made up of 14 amino acids. V was pared by 2 bases and J by 3 bases, with 10 bases between. Per germline, CDR1 SEHNR and CDR2 FQNEAQ (reference sequence). This chain's CDR3 is CASSLLAGDTEAFF. DNA of the CDR3: TGTGCCAGCAGCTTATTAGCCGGAGACACTGAAGCTTTCTTT.

The chain couples TRBV5-8 to TRBJ1-2; D is uncertain. V was cut by 4 bases and J by 5 bases, with 21 bases left in between. This CDR3 comprises 16 residues. Germline CDR1 and CDR2: SGHTS and YDEGEE. The CDR3 bases are TGTGCCAGCAGCGACCGTCTCGGATTGGGAGGGTATGGCTACACCTTC. Its protein is CASSDRLGLGGYGYTF.

The chain carries TRBV18 and TRBJ1-3, with 9 nucleotides matching TRBD1. Germline V CDR1 and CDR2: KGHSH, LQKENI. This CDR3 has 17 amino acids. V was pared by 4 bases and J by 2 bases, with 9 bases of the junction left unmatched. The CDR3 loop is CASSRYRGRETGNTIYF. The CDR3 bases are TGTGCCAGCTCACGGTACAGGGGGCGAGAAACTGGAAACACCATATATTTT.

The V call is TRBV18, the J call TRBJ1-1; D is unclear. The CDR3 sequence is 12 residues long. CDR1 is KGHSH, CDR2 LQKENI, per germline. Trimming left V 4 bases short and J 2 bases short, with 5 bases between. The CDR3 here is CASSLINTEAFF. Here the CDR3 DNA reads TGTGCCAGCTCACTAATAAACACTGAAGCTTTCTTT.

The sample holds one count of this clone. This CDR3 is also generated by other DNA sequences in the sample. V usage is TRBV7-2 and J usage is TRBJ2-5; D possibly corresponds to TRBD2 (5 bases). V lost 1 base to trimming and J lost 5 bases, with 8 bases between them. In germline, CDR1 is SGHTA, CDR2 FQGNSA. There are 13 residues in the CDR3. The CDR3 DNA reads as TGTGCCAGCAGCTTAGGTTCGGGGGAGACCCAGTACTTC. This gives the protein CASSLGSGETQYF.

The chain has TRBV5-1 and TRBJ1-1, with a tentative D call TRBD1 (5 bases). Germline CDR1 is SGHRS and CDR2 is YFSETQ. Between the trimmed V and J ends, which lost 6 bases and 0 bases, there was a span of 15 bases. This CDR3 is 15 amino acids long. The CDR3 DNA reads as TGCGCCAGCAACGGTGGCGGGGGGTTGAACACTGAAGCTTTCTTT. This gives the protein CASNGGGGLNTEAFF.

For the CDR3, the DNA is TGTGCCAGCACTCGGACAGGGGGTCACACCGGGGAGCTGTTTTTT. It specifies CASTRTGGHTGELFF. The rearrangement joins TRBV6-4 to TRBJ2-2; 10 nucleotides agree with TRBD1. The CDR3 has 15 amino acids. CDR1 and CDR2 (germline): MRHNA, SNTAGT. The J segment lost 3 bases and the V segment lost 7 bases, leaving 5 bases of the junction unmatched.